One sample yielded the 14 T cell receptor beta chains listed below, sequenced in a study of blood T cells in healthy people across ages. A sample-barcoded 5' primer and a J-beta primer mix were used in a second PCR of roughly 6 to 11 cycles. TCRdb redid the calling of the 5' RACE reads with MiXCR, one entry per CDR3 protein. This repertoire shows hundreds of thousands of distinct CDR3 sequences, roughly 50% found once; its top ten account for approximately 24%. The sample taken for sequencing was blood. The receptors come from a man aged 40-55 years in good health.

This clonotype appeared a few times. The chain carries TRBV7-3 and TRBJ2-3; D possibly corresponds to TRBD2 (7 bases). Trimming pared 3 bases from V and 4 bases from J, leaving 11 bases between. The CDR3 spans 14 residues. Germline assignment: CDR1 SGHTA and CDR2 FQGTGA. The CDR3 reads CASSFGGLADTQYF. The CDR3 bases are TGTGCCAGCAGCTTCGGGGGGCTGGCAGATACGCAGTATTTT.

In DNA, the CDR3 is TGCGCCAGCAGCCAAGATACGGGGGTGCTTACCTACGAGCAGTACTTC. The encoded protein is CASSQDTGVLTYEQYF. V usage is TRBV4-3 and J usage is TRBJ2-7; D might be TRBD2 (6 bases). Germline V gives CDR1 LGHNA, CDR2 YSLEER. Trimming removed 0 bases at V and 2 bases at J, with 14 bases between. The CDR3 sequence is 16 residues long.

In its sample, this clonotype was seen a few times. A junction boundary mismatches the germline segment, possibly from a read error. The genes are TRBV4-1 and TRBJ2-7; a weak D match, TRBD1 (6 bases). CDR1 MGHRA and CDR2 YSYEKL come from the germline V gene. This CDR3 comprises 15 residues. Here the CDR3 reads CASTQGQQANYEQYF. CDR3 in DNA: TGCGCCAGCACCCAAGGACAGCAAGCTAACTACGAGCAGTACTTC.

The rearrangement uses TRBV12-3 or TRBV12-4 and TRBJ2-1, with 10 bases that match TRBD1. The CDR3 covers 13 residues. J was trimmed by 7 bases and V by 8 bases; bases with no gene match: 5. This chain's CDR3 is CASGTGVINEQFF. CDR3 in DNA: TGTGCCAGCGGGACAGGGGTCATTAATGAGCAGTTCTTC.

The chain combines TRBV5-5 with TRBJ1-2; D not certain. CDR1 SGHKS and CDR2 YYEKEE come from the germline V gene (reference sequence). Trimming shortened V by 0 bases and J by 3 bases, and 12 bases separated the two germline ends. The CDR3 is 15 amino acids. CDR3 residues: CASSLDGQTYYGYTF. CDR3 in DNA: TGTGCCAGCAGCTTGGATGGTCAGACATACTATGGCTACACCTTC.

The CDR3 DNA sequence: TGCGCCAGCAGCAGACCCGGGACAGGTTTCTATGAGCAGTTCTTC. Encoded protein: CASSRPGTGFYEQFF. The chain links TRBV5-1 to TRBJ2-1; 8 bases align to TRBD1. The CDR3 has 15 amino acids. CDR1 is SGHRS and CDR2 is YFSETQ in the germline V gene. With 4 bases clipped from V and 8 bases from J, the junction kept 11 bases outside the gene matches.

The V call is TRBV5-1, the J call TRBJ1-2; D uncertain. From germline, CDR1 is SGHRS and CDR2 YFSETQ. CDR3 length: 13 amino acids. V shed 5 bases and J shed 4 bases, with 12 bases lying between them. CDR3 protein: CASSPRESYGYTF. The DNA for the CDR3 is TGCGCCAGCAGTCCAAGAGAGAGCTATGGCTACACCTTC.

V and J are TRBV11-2 and TRBJ2-1; 11 bases agree with TRBD2. The CDR3 covers 16 residues. Per the germline V gene, CDR1 is SGHAT and CDR2 is FQNNGV. J lost 4 bases, V lost 4 bases, and 6 bases had no gene match. CDR3 sequence (DNA): TGTGCCAGCAGCTCGGAACTAGCGGGAGTATACAATGAGCAGTTCTTC. It specifies CASSSELAGVYNEQFF.

V usage is TRBV7-9 and J usage is TRBJ2-1, with 7 bases matching TRBD1. The CDR3 contains 12 residues. With 10 bases clipped from V and 6 bases from J, the junction kept 6 bases outside the gene matches. Germline CDR1 reads SEHNR; CDR2 reads FQNEAQ (reference sequence). This CDR3 reads CATRQGPNEQFF. The CDR3 region has the DNA TGTGCCACCCGACAGGGACCCAATGAGCAGTTCTTC.

The V call is TRBV12-3 or TRBV12-4, the J call TRBJ2-5, with TRBD1 matching 12 bases. The CDR3 runs 16 residues. Germline trimming cut 6 bases from V and 1 base from J; bases unmatched to any gene: 6. The CDR3 DNA follows: TGTGCCAGCAGCCTGGGGACAGGGGGCGGCCAAGAGACCCAGTACTTC. Protein product: CASSLGTGGGQETQYF.

The chain joins TRBV12-3 or TRBV12-4 to TRBJ2-4; no clear D. CDR3 length equals 16 residues. Trimming pared 2 bases from V and 0 bases from J, leaving 11 bases between. The CDR3 is CASSLLVQLAKNIQYF. Written as DNA, the CDR3 is TGTGCCAGCAGTTTATTAGTCCAGCTAGCCAAAAACATTCAGTACTTC.

V gene TRBV20-1 combines with J gene TRBJ2-5, with D maybe TRBD2 (6 bases). CDR1 is DFQATT, CDR2 SNEGSKA, per germline (reference sequence). This CDR3 has 16 amino acids. V gave up 0 bases and J gave up 0 bases, with 14 bases separating them. CDR3 residues: CSARDLRTTYQETQYF. The CDR3 nucleotides are TGCAGTGCTAGAGATTTGAGGACTACCTACCAAGAGACCCAGTACTTC.

This clonotype was observed a handful of times. As DNA, the CDR3 is TGTGCCAGCAGTTTTGGCGAGCAGTACTTC. Translation: CASSFGEQYF. The gene calls are TRBV28 and TRBJ2-7; D gene ambiguous. CDR1 and CDR2 (germline): MDHEN, SYDVKM. Trimming removed 3 bases from V and 6 bases from J, with 3 bases in between. This CDR3 comprises 10 residues.

The chain is built from TRBV28 and TRBJ2-1; TRBD2 matches 8 bases. The germline CDR1 and CDR2 sequences are MDHEN and SYDVKM. This CDR3 has 16 residues. V lost 5 bases, J lost 3 bases, and 9 bases stayed unmatched. CDR3 protein: CASSDRGLVLYNEQFF. The CDR3 bases are TGTGCCAGCAGTGATAGGGGACTAGTACTCTACAATGAGCAGTTCTTC.